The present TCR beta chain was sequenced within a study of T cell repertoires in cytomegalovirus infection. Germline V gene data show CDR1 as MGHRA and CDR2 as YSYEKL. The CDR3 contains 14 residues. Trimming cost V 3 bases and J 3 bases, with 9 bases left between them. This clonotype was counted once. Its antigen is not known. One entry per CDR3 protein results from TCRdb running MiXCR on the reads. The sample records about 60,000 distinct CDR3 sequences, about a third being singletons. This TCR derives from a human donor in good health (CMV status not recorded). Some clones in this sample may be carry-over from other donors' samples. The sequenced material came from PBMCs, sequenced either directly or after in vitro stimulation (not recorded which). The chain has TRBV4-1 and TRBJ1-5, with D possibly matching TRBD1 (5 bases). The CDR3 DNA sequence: TGCGCCAGCAGCCACGACAGTTACAATCAGCCCCAGCATTTT. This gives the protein CASSHDSYNQPQHF.